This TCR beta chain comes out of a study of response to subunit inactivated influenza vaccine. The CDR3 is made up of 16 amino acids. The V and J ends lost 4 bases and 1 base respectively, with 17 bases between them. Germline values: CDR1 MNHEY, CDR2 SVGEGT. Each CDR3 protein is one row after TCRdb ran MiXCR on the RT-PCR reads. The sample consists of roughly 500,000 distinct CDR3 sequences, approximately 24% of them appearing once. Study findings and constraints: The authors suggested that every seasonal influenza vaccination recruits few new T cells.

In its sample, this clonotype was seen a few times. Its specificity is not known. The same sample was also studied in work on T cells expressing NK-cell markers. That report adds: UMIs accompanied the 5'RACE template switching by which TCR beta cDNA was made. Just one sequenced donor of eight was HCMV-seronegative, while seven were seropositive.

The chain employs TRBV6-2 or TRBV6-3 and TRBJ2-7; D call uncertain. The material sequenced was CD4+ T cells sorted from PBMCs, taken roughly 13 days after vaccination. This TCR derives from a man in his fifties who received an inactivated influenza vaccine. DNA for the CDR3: TGTGCCAGCAGTTCCTACTATTCGTCGCCATCCTACGAGCAGTACTTC. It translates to CASSSYYSSPSYEQYF.